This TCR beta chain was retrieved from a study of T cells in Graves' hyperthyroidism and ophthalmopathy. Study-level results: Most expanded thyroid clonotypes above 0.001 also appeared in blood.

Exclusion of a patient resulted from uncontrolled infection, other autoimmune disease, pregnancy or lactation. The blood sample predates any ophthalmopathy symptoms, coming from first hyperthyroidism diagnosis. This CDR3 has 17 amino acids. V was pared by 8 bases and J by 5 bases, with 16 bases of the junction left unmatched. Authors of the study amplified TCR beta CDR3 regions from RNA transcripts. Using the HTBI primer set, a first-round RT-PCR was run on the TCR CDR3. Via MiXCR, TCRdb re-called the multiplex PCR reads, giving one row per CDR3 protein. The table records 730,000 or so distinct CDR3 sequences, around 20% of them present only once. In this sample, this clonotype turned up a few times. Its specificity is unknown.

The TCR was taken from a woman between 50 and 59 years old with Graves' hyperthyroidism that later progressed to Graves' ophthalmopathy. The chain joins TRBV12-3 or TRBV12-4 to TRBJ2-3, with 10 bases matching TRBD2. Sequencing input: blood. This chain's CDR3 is CASALVSSGGAGDTQYF. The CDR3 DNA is TGTGCCAGCGCCCTAGTATCCAGCGGGGGGGCTGGAGATACGCAGTATTTT.